These 28 T cell receptor beta chains came from one sample sequenced in a study of T cell repertoires in cytomegalovirus infection. TCRdb re-analysed the reads in MiXCR, keeping a single row per CDR3 protein. The profile covers about 100,000 distinct CDR3 sequences, with more than 15% appearing a single time and about 7.3% taken by the ten largest. The source material was PBMCs. These receptors originate from a human donor in good health (CMV status not recorded). Some clones in this sample may be carry-over from other donors' samples.

This clonotype was seen many times. The chain has TRBV7-2 and TRBJ1-4; D not certain. Trimming pared 5 bases from V and 4 bases from J, leaving 11 bases between. Germline V CDR1 and CDR2: SGHTA, FQGNSA. This CDR3 is built from 14 residues. CDR3: CASSQWGSNEKLFF. DNA for the CDR3: TGTGCCAGCAGCCAATGGGGTAGTAATGAAAAACTGTTTTTT.

Only a few counts were recorded for this clonotype. The gene calls are TRBV6-2 or TRBV6-3 and TRBJ1-1; D not certain. CDR3 length: 14 residues. Trimming left V 6 bases short and J 3 bases short, with 14 bases between. CDR1 is MNHEY, CDR2 SVGEGT, per germline. The CDR3 loop reads CASRWTAEDTEAFF. CDR3 DNA sequence: TGTGCCAGCAGGTGGACGGCGGAGGACACTGAAGCTTTCTTT.

This clonotype was observed at least ten times. V is TRBV7-2 and J is TRBJ2-7; D is possibly TRBD1 (6 bases). The V end lost 1 base, the J end lost 6 bases, and 10 bases lay between the germline ends. The germline V gene encodes CDR1 SGHTA and CDR2 FQGNSA. The CDR3 covers 13 residues. In DNA form, the CDR3 reads TGTGCCAGCAGCTTAGGGTACAGGGCCGAGCAGTACTTC. Its protein product is CASSLGYRAEQYF.

The rearrangement uses TRBV6-8 and TRBJ2-7; tentatively, D is TRBD1 (5 bases). The CDR3 totals 14 residues. Germline CDR1 MNHGY, CDR2 SAAAGT. V dropped 6 bases and J dropped 1 base, with 13 bases sitting between them. CDR3 bases: TGTGCCAGCAGCTTGACCAGGGAATCCTACGAGCAGTACTTC. It translates to CASSLTRESYEQYF.

In its sample, this clonotype was seen a few times. The chain's CDR3 is CASSEVSFQRAFF. The CDR3 nucleotides read TGTGCCAGCAGTGAAGTATCTTTTCAGAGGGCTTTCTTT. The rearrangement uses TRBV6-1 and TRBJ1-1; no definite D call. The V end was cut by 1 base, the J end by 11 bases, with 14 bases between. The CDR3 spans 13 residues. Germline V gives CDR1 MNHNS, CDR2 SASEGT.

This clonotype was seen repeatedly, ten times or more. V gene TRBV7-6 combines with J gene TRBJ2-7; the D gene is possibly TRBD1 (6 bases). The CDR3 extends over 15 amino acids. Germline CDR1 reads SGHVS; CDR2 reads FNYEAQ. V was trimmed by 4 bases and J by 0 bases, leaving 13 bases between them. The CDR3, as DNA: TGTGCCAGCAGCTCTGACCCGGACAGCTCCTACGAGCAGTACTTC. Amino acids: CASSSDPDSSYEQYF.

This clonotype was found a few times. This chain connects TRBV7-6 to TRBJ2-7; TRBD1 aligns across 9 bases. CDR1 and CDR2 from the germline V gene are SGHVS and FNYEAQ. With 1 base clipped from V and 3 bases from J, the junction kept 4 bases outside the gene matches. CDR3 length equals 15 residues. In DNA form, the CDR3 reads TGTGCCAGCAGCTTAGAACAGGGGGCCCGCTACGAGCAGTACTTC. Residues: CASSLEQGARYEQYF.

There are many counts of this clonotype. The J gene is TRBJ1-2, the V gene TRBV10-3; D is unresolved. CDR3 length: 13 amino acids. Trimming stripped 2 bases from V and 4 bases from J, with 8 bases between. The germline V gene has CDR1 ENHRY and CDR2 SYGVKD. The CDR3, as DNA: TGTGCCATCAGTGAGGGCGGCCCCTATGGCTACACCTTC. It encodes CAISEGGPYGYTF.

This clonotype has a single count. The junction does not match germline at one end; this may be a read error. This sequence joins TRBV29-1 and TRBJ1-1; no reliable D call. The CDR3 spans 12 residues. Germline V lookup: CDR1 SQVTM, CDR2 ANQGSEA. CDR3 DNA: TGCAGCTGGAGGGAGATGAACACTGTAGCTTTCTTT. Its protein is CSWREMNTVAFF. Full variable domain (outside the CDR3, taken from reference TRBV29-1 and TRBJ1-1): SAVISQKPSRDICQRGTSLTIQCQVDSQVTMMFWYRQQPGQSLTLIATANQGSEATYESGFVIDKFPISRPNLTFSTLTVSNMSPEDSSIYLCSWREMNTVAFFGQGTRLTVV.

The rearrangement uses TRBV2 and TRBJ1-1; D gene uncertain. Trimming removed 4 bases from V and 4 bases from J, with 13 bases in between. Germline CDR1 reads SNHLY; CDR2 reads FYNNEI. CDR3 length: 14 amino acids. In nucleotides, the CDR3 is TGTGCCAGCAGTGTGGAGGGTTTGGGCACTGAAGCTTTCTTT. Amino acid sequence: CASSVEGLGTEAFF. Together with reference TRBV2 and TRBJ1-1, the CDR3 gives the full variable domain: EPEVTQTPSHQVTQMGQEVILRCVPISNHLYFYWYRQILGQKVEFLVSFYNNEISEKSEIFDDQFSVERPDGSNFTLKIRSTKLEDSAMYFCASSVEGLGTEAFFGQGTRLTVV.

V usage is TRBV29-1 and J usage is TRBJ2-1, with 11 bases lining up with TRBD1. Trimming at V came to 0 bases and at J to 6 bases, leaving 4 bases not matched to a gene. This CDR3 is 15 amino acids long. Germline V gives CDR1 SQVTM, CDR2 ANQGSEA. CDR3 residues: CSVEDMGTGGNEQFF. CDR3 bases: TGCAGCGTTGAAGATATGGGGACAGGGGGCAATGAGCAGTTCTTC.

In its sample, this clonotype was seen many times. The J gene is TRBJ1-1, the V gene TRBV12-3 or TRBV12-4; 8 nucleotides line up with TRBD1. Trimming removed 3 bases from V and 4 bases from J; junction bases left unmatched: 4. CDR3 size: 14 residues. Here the CDR3 DNA reads TGTGCCAGCAGTTTTCGGACAGGGATCACTGAAGCTTTCTTT. Protein product: CASSFRTGITEAFF.

This clonotype was found a few times. At one end the junction does not follow the germline gene, possibly because of a read error. The chain couples TRBV2 to TRBJ1-4; D is perhaps TRBD1 (6 bases). CDR3 length: 13 residues. Per the germline V gene, CDR1 is SNHLY and CDR2 is FYNNEI. The CDR3 region has the DNA TGTGCCAGCACTGAAGGGGGAGGTGAAAAACTGTTTTTT. This gives the protein CASTEGGGEKLFF.

V usage is TRBV5-1 and J usage is TRBJ1-2; possibly TRBD1 for D (6 bases). The V gene's germline CDR1 is SGHRS and CDR2 YFSETQ. Trimming shortened V by 0 bases and J by 4 bases, and 13 bases separated the two germline ends. The CDR3 totals 15 residues. The CDR3 loop reads CASSLEAGAGYGYTF. Here the CDR3 DNA reads TGCGCCAGCAGCTTGGAGGCAGGGGCAGGCTATGGCTACACCTTC.

This clonotype was picked up a small number of times. The V call is TRBV6-6, the J call TRBJ2-3; TRBD2 matches 7 bases. Per the germline V gene, CDR1 is MNHNY and CDR2 is SVGAGI (reference sequence). J lost 1 base, V lost 3 bases, and 10 bases had no gene match. The CDR3 sequence is 17 residues long. The CDR3 sequence: CASSYLLTSRRTDTQYF. As DNA, the CDR3 is TGTGCCAGCAGTTATCTACTGACTAGCAGACGCACAGATACGCAGTATTTT.

This clonotype appeared many times. The gene calls are TRBV7-2 and TRBJ1-4, with TRBD1 matching over 7 bases. V lost 2 bases, J lost 0 bases, and 9 bases stayed unmatched. Germline V gene sequence: CDR1 SGHTA, CDR2 FQGNSA. CDR3 length: 18 amino acids. CDR3 protein: CASSLLAGQSTTNEKLFF. The CDR3 coding sequence is TGTGCCAGCAGCTTACTCGCGGGACAGTCCACAACTAATGAAAAACTGTTTTTT.

This clonotype was observed a handful of times. V is TRBV5-4 and J is TRBJ2-3; tentative D call: TRBD1 (6 bases). Trimming stripped 4 bases from V and 0 bases from J, with 12 bases between. The CDR3 length is 15 residues. The germline gives CDR1 SGHNT, CDR2 YYREEE (reference sequence). Here the CDR3 reads CASSRTAHSTDTQYF. The CDR3 DNA sequence: TGTGCCAGCAGCCGGACAGCCCATAGCACAGATACGCAGTATTTT.

The V gene is TRBV19, the J gene TRBJ1-5, with TRBD1 matching over 7 bases. From germline, CDR1 is LNHDA and CDR2 SQIVND (reference sequence). This CDR3 region has 13 residues. V trimming: 10 bases; J trimming: 7 bases; junction bases outside the gene matches: 10. CDR3 DNA sequence: TGTGCCACAGAAGACAGGGCCGGACAGCCCCAGCATTTT. This encodes CATEDRAGQPQHF.

The rearrangement links TRBV20-1 to TRBJ2-3, with TRBD2 matching 7 bases. CDR3 length: 13 amino acids. Germline V gene sequence: CDR1 DFQATT, CDR2 SNEGSKA (reference sequence). The J segment lost 0 bases and the V segment lost 5 bases, leaving 2 bases of the junction unmatched. The CDR3 DNA reads as TGCAGTGCTGGGAGGGGAAGCACAGATACGCAGTATTTT. Translated, it gives CSAGRGSTDTQYF.

This clonotype was counted ten times or more. This sequence joins TRBV7-2 and TRBJ2-3; no definite D call. Trimming left V 3 bases short and J 6 bases short, with 4 bases between. This CDR3 region has 11 residues. Germline CDR1 reads SGHTA; CDR2 reads FQGNSA. The CDR3 nucleotides are TGTGCCAGCAGCTTTGGGGATACGCAGTATTTT. This gives the protein CASSFGDTQYF. The full variable domain, with the rest looked up from reference TRBV7-2 and TRBJ2-3, is GAGVSQSPSNKVTEKGKDVELRCDPISGHTALYWYRQSLGQGLEFLIYFQGNSAPDKSGLPSDRFSAERTGGSVSTLTIQRTQQEDSAVYLCASSFGDTQYFGPGTRLTVL.

The chain carries TRBV29-1 and TRBJ2-5, with 9 bases identical to TRBD2. Losses at the gene ends were 0 bases for V and 0 bases for J; bases not matched to a gene: 8. CDR3 length: 17 amino acids. Germline assignment: CDR1 SQVTM and CDR2 ANQGSEA. Here the CDR3 reads CSVEEPAGGPYQETQYF. CDR3 in DNA: TGCAGCGTTGAAGAGCCAGCGGGGGGACCATACCAAGAGACCCAGTACTTC.

The V call is TRBV28, the J call TRBJ1-2; 7 bases are a match to TRBD1. The CDR3 covers 14 residues. Per germline, CDR1 MDHEN and CDR2 SYDVKM. Trimming took 3 bases from V and 7 from J; bases not matched to a gene: 8. CDR3 sequence reads: CASSLILGGSGYTF. The CDR3 DNA sequence: TGTGCCAGCAGTTTGATCCTAGGGGGCTCTGGCTACACCTTC.

This clonotype came up many times. The V and J genes are TRBV7-9 and TRBJ2-2; TRBD1 matches at 9 bases. The CDR3 covers 15 residues. CDR1 is SEHNR and CDR2 is FQNEAQ in the germline V gene (reference sequence). V shed 5 bases, J shed 3 bases, and the junction held 4 bases outside the gene matches. CDR3 in amino acids: CASSPGQGYTGELFF. CDR3 DNA: TGTGCCAGCAGCCCCGGACAGGGGTACACCGGGGAGCTGTTTTTT.

In its sample, this clonotype was seen many times. The chain links TRBV6-1 to TRBJ1-2; D is uncertain. CDR1 MNHNS and CDR2 SASEGT come from the germline V gene. The CDR3 is 14 residues long. V dropped 6 bases and J dropped 7 bases, with 18 bases sitting between them. For the CDR3, the DNA is TGTGCCAGCAGGAGGGTCCGGGGAGGGCCTGGCTACACCTTC. It codes for CASRRVRGGPGYTF.

The chain combines TRBV6-6 with TRBJ1-6; D not certain. CDR3 length: 15 amino acids. The V end lost 0 bases, the J end lost 0 bases, and 3 bases lay between the germline ends. The germline CDR1 and CDR2 sequences are MNHNY and SVGAGI (reference sequence). The CDR3 bases are TGTGCCAGCAGTTACTCTCCCTCCTATAATTCACCCCTCCACTTT. It codes for CASSYSPSYNSPLHF.

Turning to this clonotype: This may come from a read error, since a much larger clone is one base off. The chain is built from TRBV7-2 and TRBJ2-3; 7 bases agree with TRBD1. V lost 6 bases and J lost 6; bases outside the gene matches: 12. Per the germline V gene, CDR1 is SGHTA and CDR2 is FQGNSA. The length of the CDR3 is 15 residues. DNA for the CDR3: TGTGCCAGCAGACGATACAGACAGGGTTACGATACGCAGTATTTT. It encodes CASRRYRQGYDTQYF.

This clonotype was seen ten or more times. The chain has TRBV4-2 and TRBJ1-3; D ambiguous. CDR1 LGHNA and CDR2 YNFKEQ come from the germline V gene. This CDR3 has 15 amino acids. V was shortened by 0 bases and J by 2 bases, with 8 bases between the two germline ends. The CDR3 DNA sequence: TGTGCCAGCAGCCAAGACTTCGAACCTGGAAACACCATATATTTT. Its protein product is CASSQDFEPGNTIYF.

This clonotype was counted at least ten times. The J gene is TRBJ1-2, the V gene TRBV7-2; unclear D gene. Germline values: CDR1 SGHTA, CDR2 FQGNSA. The CDR3 totals 13 residues. V was shortened by 1 base and J by 0 bases, with 3 bases between the two germline ends. CDR3 in amino acids: CASSLDPNYGYTF. In nucleotides, the CDR3 is TGTGCCAGCAGCTTAGACCCTAACTATGGCTACACCTTC.